This TCR beta chain was identified in a study of T cells in Graves' hyperthyroidism and ophthalmopathy. V was pared by 6 bases and J by 5 bases, with 7 bases of the junction left unmatched. The CDR3 is 13 residues long. The TCR beta CDR3 regions underwent amplification using RNA transcripts as the source. The HTBI primer set drove a first-round RT-PCR of the TCR CDR3. TCRdb redid the calling of the multiplex PCR reads with MiXCR, one entry per CDR3 protein. The table lists approximately 590,000 distinct CDR3 sequences, about 45% of them singletons. V gene TRBV12-3 or TRBV12-4 combines with J gene TRBJ2-7; 7 nucleotides align to TRBD1. The sequencing sample was made of peripheral blood or thyroid tissue (not recorded which). The origin of this receptor is a woman younger than 35 with Graves' hyperthyroidism. DNA of the CDR3: TGTGCCAGCAGCCAATACCAGGGGGACGAGCAGTACTTC. Encoded protein: CASSQYQGDEQYF.